The following is a TCR beta chain sequence with its context. Its antigen is unidentified. It was with a sample-barcoded 5' primer and a J-beta primer mix that a second PCR of roughly 7 to 11 cycles was run. The authors tagged each cDNA molecule using a template-switch adaptor with 12 random nucleotides. In TCRdb, the 5' RACE reads were re-called with MiXCR into one record per CDR3 protein. The table records about 1.8 million distinct CDR3 sequences, roughly 50% of them present only once. These data originate in a study of blood T cells in healthy people across ages. General study findings and limits: Strong correlation was found linking TCR beta diversity to naive T cell percentage.

This CDR3 is 14 amino acids long. Germline CDR1 is MNHEY and CDR2 is SMNVEV (reference sequence). The chain carries TRBV27 and TRBJ2-4; possible D gene TRBD1, 5 bases. The J call is uncertain, as TRBJ2-5 better fits the DNA end. The sequence derives from a woman aged 40-49 years in good health. The sample consisted of blood. The CDR3: CASSPRQFFETQYF. The DNA of the CDR3 is TGTGCCAGCAGTCCACGACAGTTTTTTGAGACCCAGTACTTC.